This is a list of T cell receptor beta chains from one sample in a study of identical twins. TCRdb recomputed calls from the 5' RACE reads with MiXCR, one row per CDR3 protein. The sample holds approximately 1.8 million distinct CDR3 sequences, under 35% seen once. The specimen sequenced was cord blood. The receptors come from a newborn girl in good health. CDR3s include the opening cysteine and the closing phenylalanine or tryptophan. D genes are given only for firm matches. The size of a clone is reported for some rows only, either as once, few or many, or as a class for expanded clones.

>NA|TRBD1|TRBJ2-5|TRBV5-1
CASSLATGEAQYF
TGCGCCAGCAGCTTGGCGACAGGGGAGGCCCAGTACTTC
>NA|TRBD2|TRBJ2-3|TRBV7-9
CASSGRLAGGGTDTQYF
TGTGCCAGCAGCGGGAGACTAGCGGGAGGTGGCACAGATACGCAGTATTTT
>NA|TRBD1|TRBJ2-1|TRBV29-1
CSVEGTPGQGNNEQFF
TGCAGCGTTGAAGGGACACCGGGACAGGGGAACAATGAGCAGTTCTTC
>few|NA|TRBJ1-4|TRBV25-1
CASSELEGSNEKLFF
TGTGCCAGCAGTGAATTAGAGGGTTCTAATGAAAAACTGTTTTTT
>few|TRBD2|TRBJ2-3|TRBV3-1
CASSQVPSGSIVLYF
TGTGCCAGCAGCCAAGTCCCTAGCGGGAGTATTGTTTTGTATTTT
>NA|NA|TRBJ2-1|TRBV25-1
CASSEFWGPRGPYNEQFF
TGTGCCAGCAGTGAATTCTGGGGCCCCCGGGGACCCTACAATGAGCAGTTCTTC
>few|NA|TRBJ2-1|TRBV2
CASSLTSSHEQFF
TGTGCCAGCAGTTTAACTAGCTCCCATGAGCAGTTCTTC
>NA|NA|TRBJ2-7|TRBV5-6
CASSLLAGTSYEQYF
TGTGCCAGCAGCTTGTTGGCCGGAACCTCCTACGAGCAGTACTTC
>few|TRBD2|TRBJ2-1|TRBV27
CASSSLGAGGPNEQFF
TGTGCCAGCAGTAGCCTTGGGGCGGGAGGGCCTAATGAGCAGTTCTTC
>few|TRBD1|TRBJ1-2|TRBV28
CASSTTGENYGYTF
TGTGCCAGCAGTACGACAGGGGAGAACTATGGCTACACCTTC
>few|NA|TRBJ2-1|TRBV9
CASSVNVGAYNEQFF
TGTGCCAGCAGCGTAAATGTGGGGGCCTACAATGAGCAGTTCTTC
>NA|NA|TRBJ2-2|TRBV11-1
CASSLVWRAAGELFF
TGTGCCAGCAGCTTAGTGTGGAGGGCGGCCGGGGAGCTGTTTTTT
>few|NA|TRBJ2-5|TRBV18
CASSPTKTAWAIQETQYF
TGTGCCAGCTCACCGACCAAGACCGCATGGGCGATCCAAGAGACCCAGTACTTC
>NA|NA|TRBJ1-4|TRBV27
CASRPDKWGEKLFF
TGTGCCAGCAGACCGGACAAGTGGGGAGAAAAACTGTTTTTT
>NA|NA|TRBJ2-3|TRBV20-1
CSATKGFSDTQYF
TGCAGTGCCACGAAAGGGTTCTCAGATACGCAGTATTTT
>NA|NA|TRBJ2-5|TRBV28
CASRTWTQETQYF
TGTGCCAGCAGGACTTGGACCCAAGAGACCCAGTACTTC
>many|NA|TRBJ2-3|TRBV21-1
CASSKRDTQYF
TGTGCCAGCAGCAAAAGAGATACGCAGTATTTT
>NA|NA|TRBJ2-3|TRBV7-6
CASSLSHGLTPTDTQYF
TGTGCCAGCAGCTTATCTCATGGACTAACGCCCACAGATACGCAGTATTTT
>NA|NA|TRBJ1-2|TRBV12-3/TRBV12-4
CASSPGTAGILYGYTF
TGTGCCAGCAGTCCGGGGACGGCGGGGATCCTATATGGCTACACCTTC
>many|NA|TRBJ2-7|TRBV29-1
CSVGLIGEQYF
TGCAGCGTTGGGCTTATCGGGGAGCAGTACTTC
>NA|TRBD1|TRBJ2-7|TRBV5-1
CASSFGTAADNEQYF
TGCGCCAGCAGCTTCGGGACAGCTGCTGACAATGAGCAGTACTTC
>few|NA|TRBJ2-3|TRBV4-2
CASSQDRPLASQGADTQYF
TGTGCCAGCAGCCAAGATCGCCCCCTAGCTTCACAGGGAGCAGATACGCAGTATTTT
>once|NA|TRBJ2-2|TRBV25-1
CASSEVLGASNTGELFF
TGTGCCAGCAGTGAGGTTTTAGGGGCGTCGAACACCGGGGAGCTGTTTTTT
>NA|NA|TRBJ2-7|TRBV7-2
CASSLAKYYEQYF
TGTGCCAGCAGCTTAGCGAAGTACTACGAGCAGTACTTC
>NA|NA|TRBJ2-1|TRBV9
CASSSLARGPDEQFF
TGTGCCAGCAGCTCTCTAGCGAGGGGGCCGGATGAGCAGTTCTTC
>few|NA|TRBJ2-1|TRBV14
CASSQGPLEFF
TGTGCCAGCAGCCAAGGCCCTCTAGAGTTCTTC
>few|TRBD2|TRBJ2-1|TRBV13
CASSLILPTSDDEQFF
TGTGCCAGCAGCCTAATCCTTCCGACTAGCGATGATGAGCAGTTCTTC
>few|NA|TRBJ2-1|TRBV7-2
CASQPTRPSYNEQFF
TGTGCCAGTCAGCCGACCCGACCCTCCTACAATGAGCAGTTCTTC
>NA|NA|TRBJ2-7|TRBV20-1
CSAPIYTTSYEQYF
TGCAGTGCTCCCATCTACACCACCTCCTACGAGCAGTACTTC
>few|NA|TRBJ1-1|TRBV29-1
CSGGRGFNTEAFF
TGCAGCGGCGGAAGGGGGTTTAACACTGAAGCTTTCTTT
>NA|TRBD1|TRBJ2-3|TRBV6-1
CASSEGPRTGNTDTQYF
TGTGCCAGCAGCGAGGGGCCCCGGACAGGGAACACAGATACGCAGTATTTT
>NA|TRBD1|TRBJ2-7|TRBV24-1
CATSDLRTGGIEQYF
TGCGCCACCAGTGATTTGCGGACAGGGGGCATCGAGCAGTACTTC
>NA|NA|TRBJ1-5|TRBV28
CASTPDQWPNQPQHF
TGTGCCAGCACCCCGGACCAATGGCCCAATCAGCCCCAGCATTTT
>NA|TRBD1|TRBJ1-5|TRBV20-1
CSAPDRAEGQPQHF
TGCAGTGCTCCGGACAGGGCGGAGGGACAGCCCCAGCATTTT
>NA|NA|TRBJ1-1|TRBV5-1
CASSRNSVGRNTEAFF
TGCGCCAGCAGCCGCAACAGCGTTGGACGCAACACTGAAGCTTTCTTT
>many|NA|TRBJ2-5|TRBV24-1
CATSDLRQETQYF
TGTGCCACCAGTGATTTGAGGCAAGAGACCCAGTACTTC
>few|NA|TRBJ2-7|TRBV5-1
CASSFDREGYEQYF
TGCGCCAGCAGCTTCGACAGGGAGGGCTACGAGCAGTACTTC
>few|TRBD2|TRBJ2-7|TRBV6-5
CASSSSSGDSSYEQYF
TGTGCCAGCAGTTCCTCTAGCGGGGACAGCTCCTACGAGCAGTACTTC
>NA|NA|TRBJ1-2|TRBV4-1
CASSRTQGSNYGYTF
TGCGCCAGCAGCCGAACACAGGGCTCTAACTATGGCTACACCTTC
>NA|TRBD1|TRBJ1-2|TRBV11-2
CASSFGTGGDSNYGYTF
TGTGCCAGCAGCTTCGGGACAGGGGGCGACTCTAACTATGGCTACACCTTC
>many|TRBD1|TRBJ2-7|TRBV25-1
CASGQGYEQYF
TGTGCCAGCGGACAGGGCTACGAGCAGTACTTC
>few|TRBD1|TRBJ1-6|TRBV6-1
CASRAGQATPNSPLHF
TGTGCCAGCAGGGCGGGACAGGCGACGCCTAATTCACCCCTCCACTTT
>NA|NA|TRBJ2-7|TRBV6-5
CASSPPRADYEQYF
TGTGCCAGCAGTCCCCCCAGGGCCGATTACGAGCAGTACTTC
>few|NA|TRBJ2-1|TRBV27
CASNRGGLRPSSYNEQFF
TGTGCCAGCAATAGAGGGGGGTTGAGACCGAGCTCCTACAATGAGCAGTTCTTC
>NA|TRBD1|TRBJ2-7|TRBV13
CASSYQDRVQQYF
TGTGCCAGCAGCTACCAAGACAGGGTACAGCAGTACTTC
>NA|TRBD1|TRBJ1-1|TRBV28
CASSSSVTGGTEAFF
TGTGCCAGCAGTTCCTCCGTGACAGGGGGCACTGAAGCTTTCTTT
>NA|NA|TRBJ2-7|TRBV28
CASRRRTYEQYF
TGTGCCAGCCGCCGACGGACCTACGAGCAGTACTTC
>NA|NA|TRBJ1-2|TRBV27
CASSLSQGNGFRGVGYGYTF
TGTGCCAGCAGTTTATCTCAGGGGAACGGGTTCCGAGGTGTTGGCTATGGCTACACCTTC